These 22 T cell receptor beta chains originate from one sample sequenced in a study of cytomegalovirus exposure and HLA in healthy donors (TCRdb year 2017). Libraries were built with the immunoSEQ multiplex PCR assay. The source is immuneACCESS, and TCRdb retained only in-frame sequences with V and J called. Part of the clones is not carried over; for the studies checked, unresolved V genes explain less than half of this, and the remainder is unexplained. In this sample the table shows about 360,000 clones, 80% to 90% of which occur a single time. Of the sample, around 0.8% falls within the top ten clones. Sequences were obtained from PBMCs. The receptors derive from a woman aged 18-29 years in good health and CMV-seronegative.

The J gene is TRBJ2-1, the V gene TRBV7-9; no definite D call. In germline, CDR1 is SEHNR, CDR2 FQNEAQ (reference sequence). V shed 7 bases and J shed 9 bases, with 19 bases lying between them. This CDR3 comprises 14 residues. Written as DNA, the CDR3 is TGTGCCAGCACCCAACAGCCCCCATGGGCTGAGCAGTTCTTC. Protein sequence: CASTQQPPWAEQFF.

The CDR3 sequence: CASSEPLGGGRHNEQFF. The CDR3 DNA reads TGTGCCAGCAGTGAACCTTTAGGTGGGGGCAGGCACAATGAGCAGTTCTTC. J is TRBJ2-1 and V is TRBV25-1, with D maybe TRBD1 (6 bases). The CDR3 spans 17 residues. CDR1 is MGHDK, CDR2 SYGVNS, per germline. Trimming cost V 2 bases and J 5 bases, with 19 bases left between them.

The CDR3 spells CASSLGGSGTTDTQYF. The CDR3 nucleotides read TGTGCCAGCAGCTTAGGAGGTAGCGGGACCACAGATACGCAGTATTTT. The gene calls are TRBV11-2 and TRBJ2-3; 8 bases align to TRBD2. V lost 1 base to trimming and J lost 2 bases; unmatched junction nucleotides: 5. From germline, CDR1 is SGHAT and CDR2 FQNNGV. The CDR3 extends over 16 amino acids.

J is TRBJ1-2 and V is TRBV10-3; TRBD1 is a possible D gene (5 bases). The germline CDR1 and CDR2 sequences are ENHRY and SYGVKD. V gave up 3 bases and J gave up 4 bases, with 15 bases separating them. This CDR3 has 15 amino acids. This chain's CDR3 is CAISDKPDSPYGYTF. The CDR3, as DNA: TGTGCCATCAGTGATAAACCAGACAGCCCCTATGGCTACACCTTC.

The chain uses TRBV5-1 and TRBJ1-1; D ambiguous. V lost 1 base to trimming and J lost 1 base, with 8 bases between them. The CDR3 length is 14 residues. Germline V gene lookup returns CDR1 SGHRS and CDR2 YFSETQ. CDR3 in amino acids: CASSLIAGNTEAFF. CDR3 bases: TGCGCCAGCAGCTTGATAGCCGGGAACACTGAAGCTTTCTTT.

The chain is built from TRBV4-2 and TRBJ2-3, with TRBD2 matching 12 bases. Germline trimming cut 1 base from V and 4 bases from J; bases unmatched to any gene: 9. Germline V lookup: CDR1 LGHNA, CDR2 YNFKEQ. The CDR3 spans 18 residues. CDR3 in amino acids: CASSQVTSGGPGADTQYF. The CDR3 region has the DNA TGTGCCAGCAGCCAAGTGACTAGCGGGGGCCCGGGGGCAGATACGCAGTATTTT.

Only one count was recorded for this clone. J is TRBJ1-5 and V is TRBV7-9; TRBD1 matches 9 bases. The CDR3 totals 17 residues. Germline V lookup: CDR1 SEHNR, CDR2 FQNEAQ (reference sequence). The J segment lost 1 base and the V segment lost 4 bases, leaving 8 bases of the junction unmatched. The CDR3 nucleotides are TGTGCCAGCAGCTCATACTCCGGACAGGGGAGCAATCAGCCCCAGCATTTT. This codes for CASSSYSGQGSNQPQHF. The variable domain in full, completed from reference TRBV7-9 and TRBJ1-5, reads DTGVSQNPRHKITKRGQNVTFRCDPISEHNRLYWYRQTLGQGPEFLTYFQNEAQLEKSRLLSDRFSAERPKGSFSTLEIQRTEQGDSAMYLCASSSYSGQGSNQPQHFGDGTRLSIL.

This clone has only a few counts. The chain recombines TRBV4-1 with TRBJ1-1; 7 bases fit TRBD1. The CDR3 is 17 residues long. The V and J ends lost 4 bases and 0 bases, in that order; junction bases with no gene match: 11. Germline assignment: CDR1 MGHRA and CDR2 YSYEKL. CDR3 in DNA: TGCGCCAGCAGCCCAGGGGGACCTGGCAGGTTGAACACTGAAGCTTTCTTT. Encoded protein: CASSPGGPGRLNTEAFF.

The rearrangement uses TRBV2 and TRBJ2-7; the match to TRBD2 covers 7 bases. The CDR3 consists of 14 residues. CDR1 SNHLY and CDR2 FYNNEI come from the germline V gene. The junction had 11 bases not matched to a gene; V was cut back by 6 bases and J by 6 bases. CDR3 bases: TGTGCCAGCAGAGAGGCGGGAGTCACCCCCGAGCAGTACTTC. Translated, it gives CASREAGVTPEQYF.

In this sample, this clone turned up once. V usage is TRBV30 and J usage is TRBJ1-5, with TRBD1 identical over 9 bases. J lost 1 base, V lost 0 bases, and 7 bases had no gene match. The CDR3 loop spans 17 amino acids. Germline V gene data show CDR1 as GTSNPN and CDR2 as SVGIG (reference sequence). The chain's CDR3 is CAWSVDRGLRSNQPQHF. As DNA, the CDR3 is TGTGCCTGGAGTGTGGACAGGGGCCTCAGAAGCAATCAGCCCCAGCATTTT.

This chain uses TRBV28 with TRBJ1-5; 7 nucleotides align to TRBD1. CDR1 and CDR2 from the germline V gene are MDHEN and SYDVKM. J was trimmed by 6 bases and V by 4 bases; bases with no gene match: 6. The length of the CDR3 is 14 residues. In DNA, the CDR3 is TGTGCCAGCAGTTGGAACAGGGGTGGTCAGCCCCAGCATTTT. This codes for CASSWNRGGQPQHF.

The chain uses TRBV6-1 and TRBJ2-1; 13 nucleotides match TRBD2. The CDR3 consists of 15 residues. CDR1 is MNHNS and CDR2 is SASEGT in the germline V gene. Trimming at V came to 4 bases and at J to 8 bases, leaving 5 bases not matched to a gene. Here the CDR3 DNA reads TGTGCCAGCAGTGGGACTAGCGGGAGTGATCATGAGCAGTTCTTC. It is translated as CASSGTSGSDHEQFF.

This clone was seen more than once but under ten times. The J gene is TRBJ1-2, the V gene TRBV27, with D unresolved. Trimming took 3 bases from V and 1 from J, leaving 6 bases between them. In germline, CDR1 is MNHEY, CDR2 SMNVEV (reference sequence). CDR3 length: 13 amino acids. This CDR3 is CASSFDINYGYTF. The CDR3 DNA is TGTGCCAGCAGTTTTGACATTAACTATGGCTACACCTTC.

V and J are TRBV20-1 and TRBJ1-1; a weak D match, TRBD1 (5 bases). The CDR3 covers 11 residues. The germline CDR1 and CDR2 sequences are DFQATT and SNEGSKA (reference sequence). With 1 base removed from V and 7 bases from J, the gap between germline ends came to 7 bases. CDR3 in DNA: TGCAGTGCTAGAGGACAGTTTGAAGCTTTCTTT. Amino acid sequence: CSARGQFEAFF.

CDR3 in DNA: TGTGCCAGCAGCTTACTTTCGGGAGGGTTCGATGAGCAGTTCTTC. This sequence encodes CASSLLSGGFDEQFF. The V and J genes are TRBV7-8 and TRBJ2-1, with 8 bases that match TRBD2. CDR1 and CDR2 from the germline V gene are SGHVS and FQNEAQ. V was clipped by 2 bases and J by 8 bases; unmatched bases: 8. This CDR3 is 15 amino acids long. The full variable domain, completed using reference TRBV7-8 and TRBJ2-1, is GAGVSQSPRYKVAKRGQDVALRCDPISGHVSLFWYQQALGQGPEFLTYFQNEAQLDKSGLPSDRFFAERPEGSVSTLKIQRTQQEDSAVYLCASSLLSGGFDEQFFGPGTRLTVL.

The chain joins TRBV5-1 to TRBJ2-4, with D possibly being TRBD2 (6 bases). Germline CDR1 and CDR2: SGHRS and YFSETQ. This CDR3 contains 14 residues. V lost 1 base, J lost 8 bases, and 13 bases lay in between. CDR3: CASSLSGWGDIQYF. CDR3 nucleotide sequence: TGCGCCAGCAGCTTGTCGGGCTGGGGGGACATTCAGTACTTC. Full variable domain (remainder filled in from reference TRBV5-1 and TRBJ2-4): KAGVTQTPRYLIKTRGQQVTLSCSPISGHRSVSWYQQTPGQGLQFLFEYFSETQRNKGNFPGRFSGRQFSNSRSEMNVSTLELGDSALYLCASSLSGWGDIQYFGAGTRLSVL.

The chain links TRBV28 to TRBJ1-5, with 11 bases matching TRBD1. Germline V gives CDR1 MDHEN, CDR2 SYDVKM. The CDR3 is 17 residues long. V lost 5 bases to trimming and J lost 2 bases; unmatched junction nucleotides: 8. The DNA for the CDR3 is TGTGCCAGCAGTCCAGGACAGGGGGCTGTTGGCAATCAGCCCCAGCATTTT. Translated: CASSPGQGAVGNQPQHF.

V gene TRBV6-4 combines with J gene TRBJ1-6; D is ambiguous. This CDR3 comprises 14 residues. Trimming left V 6 bases short and J 2 bases short, with 8 bases between. CDR1 is MRHNA, CDR2 SNTAGT, per germline. The CDR3 spells CASSAGAYNSPLHF. CDR3 DNA: TGTGCCAGCAGCGCCGGGGCCTATAATTCACCCCTCCACTTT.

Here the CDR3 reads CASSPDRGAANYGYTF. CDR3 DNA: TGTGCCAGCAGCCCCGACAGGGGGGCTGCTAACTATGGCTACACCTTC. This rearrangement joins TRBV7-8 to TRBJ1-2, with 9 bases fitting TRBD1. Germline values: CDR1 SGHVS, CDR2 FQNEAQ. The CDR3 runs 16 residues. The ends lost 5 bases at V and 0 bases at J; junction bases unmatched: 7.

The chain links TRBV6-6 to TRBJ1-2; D ambiguous. CDR3 size: 13 residues. V was trimmed by 6 bases and J by 2 bases, leaving 10 bases between them. Germline CDR1 and CDR2: MNHNY and SVGAGI (reference sequence). This CDR3 reads CASSPGGNYGYTF. CDR3 nucleotide sequence: TGTGCCAGCAGCCCGGGAGGCAACTATGGCTACACCTTC.

V and J are TRBV5-8 and TRBJ2-2; 7 nucleotides agree with TRBD2. The J segment lost 4 bases and the V segment lost 4 bases, leaving 7 bases of the junction unmatched. Germline loops: CDR1 SGHTS, CDR2 YDEGEE. CDR3 length: 15 amino acids. CDR3 sequence reads: CASSTTSPRTGELFF. CDR3 in DNA: TGTGCCAGCAGCACGACTAGCCCTCGCACCGGGGAGCTGTTTTTT.

The chain employs TRBV28 and TRBJ2-3, with 14 bases that match TRBD2. The ends lost 4 bases at V and 2 bases at J; junction bases unmatched: 2. CDR1 is MDHEN, CDR2 SYDVKM, per germline. CDR3 size: 16 residues. In nucleotides, the CDR3 is TGTGCCAGCAGTTGGACTAGCGGGGGGCACACAGATACGCAGTATTTT. It encodes CASSWTSGGHTDTQYF.